This T cell receptor (beta chain) was recorded in a study of radiation and T cells in renal cell carcinoma. The sample holds one count of this clone. The time point here: blood 4 weeks post-SBRT, at nephrectomy. Treatment noted: 15 Gy SBRT to primary tumor, nephrectomy 4 weeks later. This CDR3 has 16 amino acids. Losses at the gene ends were 4 bases for V and 0 bases for J; bases not matched to a gene: 7. Looked up from germline, CDR1 is SGHTA and CDR2 is FQGNSA. Here immunoSEQ multiplex PCR was the method, and the copy in TCRdb shows in-frame clones only, minus some. Found here are about 140,000 clones, 80% to 90% of them singletons; the top ten hold under 20%.

The sample consisted of blood, taken from a patient whose treatment included radiotherapy and nephrectomy. The rearrangement uses TRBV7-2 and TRBJ2-7; the match to TRBD1 covers 9 bases. The receptor was derived from a woman in her 50s with renal cell carcinoma. Written as DNA, the CDR3 is TGTGCCAGCAGCTCCGCGGGGACAGGGAACTCCTACGAGCAGTACTTC. It codes for CASSSAGTGNSYEQYF.